Sequencing of this T cell receptor beta chain was carried out in a study of control samples from healthy donors and cancer patients. In germline, CDR1 is SGHAT, CDR2 FQNNGV. The CDR3 is made up of 16 amino acids. Trimming took off 0 bases at V and 1 base at J, with 10 bases between the two ends. Libraries were prepared by immunoSEQ multiplex PCR; TCRdb keeps only in-frame clonotypes and omits some of them. Of over 65,000 clones in the sample, 90% to 95% were seen once. The receptor comes from a middle-aged woman in good health. Source material: blood. The chain carries TRBV11-2 and TRBJ1-3, with D unclear. The CDR3 DNA reads as TGTGCCAGCAGCTTAGACCTACAGAGGTCTGGAAACACCATATATTTT. Its protein product is CASSLDLQRSGNTIYF.